This record concerns one T cell receptor (beta chain) sequence. What it recognizes is unknown. This CDR3 is built from 14 residues. CDR1 and CDR2 (germline): MGHRA, YSYEKL. J gave up 1 base and V 5 bases, and 4 bases lay outside the gene matches. The sample originates from a study of OX40 agonist ivuxolimab in advanced cancers. Study summary: Hepatocellular carcinoma, melanoma, renal cell or head and neck cancer affected the dose-escalation patients. Participants averaged roughly 60 years of age (range roughly 23 to 80) and were 75% to 90% male. Study outcomes and limitations: Expanded clones were, on average, more numerous among CD8+ T cells than CD4+. It was also the case that some nonresponders had low normalized T-cell clonal expansion.

Measured with immunoSEQ multiplex PCR; TCRdb has only the in-frame clones, and not every one. The data hold around 60,000 clones, with 86% observed a single time. The material was CD4+ or CD8+ T cells sorted from blood, obtained in a trial of the OX40 agonist ivuxolimab. The chain links TRBV4-1 to TRBJ2-7, with 8 bases matching TRBD1. The sequence was collected from an adult with an advanced solid tumor such as melanoma, head and neck, liver or kidney cancer. The CDR3 sequence is CASSWTGQSYEQYF. The DNA for the CDR3 is TGCGCCAGCAGCTGGACAGGGCAGTCCTACGAGCAGTACTTC.